This T cell receptor (beta chain) was documented in a study of cytomegalovirus exposure and HLA in healthy donors. Whole-study results and caveats: Rarity held for most TCR sequences, but there were some public TCRs that occurred in many donors.

Germline V gives CDR1 SGHDN, CDR2 FVKESK. Trimming cost V 5 bases and J 9 bases, with 17 bases left between them. The CDR3 extends over 13 amino acids. This clone came up a few times. Antigen unknown. The PCR used 60 Vbeta and 13 Jbeta primers. TCRdb's table, derived via immunoSEQ multiplex PCR, lists solely in-frame clones and lacks some. The sample yields roughly 100,000 clones, 10% seen once. The receptor was derived from a man in his forties in good health and CMV-seropositive. The V call is TRBV14, the J call TRBJ2-7, with D possibly being TRBD1 (5 bases). Sequenced material: PBMCs. The CDR3 coding sequence is TGTGCCAGCAGCGAAACAGGCAACCTATTGCAGTACTTC. This gives the protein CASSETGNLLQYF.